This TCR beta chain was captured by sequencing in a study of shared clonotypes between healthy human individuals. Using immunoSEQ multiplex PCR, the repertoire was profiled, and TCRdb retains in-frame clones only, with some absent. The table lists over a million clones, 95% to 99% of them singletons, with about 0.45% in the top ten. The study drew all its donors from Caucasian adults living in Nashville, Tennessee. Material for sequencing was naive CD4+ T cells sorted from blood. Subset denoted: CD45RA+ positively selected. This sequence originates from a man aged 30-40 years in good health.

The CDR3 region has the DNA TGTGCCAGCAGCTATGGGACAGCACACTCCTACGAGCAGTACTTC. Amino acids: CASSYGTAHSYEQYF. The V gene is TRBV9, the J gene TRBJ2-7, with 7 bases matching TRBD1. Germline V CDR1 and CDR2: SGDLS, YYNGEE. This CDR3 has 15 residues. The V and J ends lost 4 bases and 0 bases, in that order; junction bases with no gene match: 7.